Detailed here is one T cell receptor (beta chain). Antigen: not known. The sample comes from a study of shared clonotypes between healthy human individuals. Overall study findings and caveats: Rarefaction gave evidence that sorted-subset sequencing remained incomplete despite large depth.

Profiled with immunoSEQ multiplex PCR; TCRdb holds only in-frame clones, not every one. Among under 1,100,000 clones listed, 75% to 85% were seen once. V lost 6 bases to trimming and J lost 11 bases, with 16 bases between them. The CDR3 runs to 12 residues. Per the germline V gene, CDR1 is ENHRY and CDR2 is SYGVKD. The chain is built from TRBV10-3 and TRBJ1-1, with D possibly matching TRBD1 (5 bases). This clonotype was obtained from a man between 18 and 35 years old in good health. Some clones in this sample may be carry-over from other donors' samples. Sequenced sample: memory CD4+ T cells from PBMCs. Noted subset: CD45RA-negative fraction. In nucleotides, the CDR3 is TGTGCCATCAGCCTGGGGTCGGGGGAGGCTTTCTTT. Protein: CAISLGSGEAFF.